Listed here is a single T cell receptor beta chain. What it binds is unknown. Everyone who donated was a healthy bone marrow donor. V shed 1 base, J shed 4 bases, and the junction held 19 bases outside the gene matches. The CDR3 has 19 residues. Germline V lookup: CDR1 SGHRS, CDR2 YFSETQ. The entry originates in a study of cytomegalovirus exposure and HLA in healthy donors. General observations from the study: Earlier analysis found most TCR beta V segments productive about 87% or about 30% of the time. Follow-up analysis found HLA locus-dependent TCR association rates, highest for DRB1 and lowest for HLA-C.

Primers for the PCR totalled 60 Vbeta and 13 Jbeta. Sequencing was performed with immunoSEQ multiplex PCR; in TCRdb, only in-frame clones are kept and a portion is missing. This table holds roughly 63,000 clones, about 72% found once. V and J are TRBV5-1 and TRBJ2-7; TRBD1 agrees at 8 bases. Sequences were obtained from PBMCs. The receptor comes from a man in his forties or fifties in good health and CMV-seropositive. The CDR3 loop is CASSLLTEPSRDRRYEQYF. CDR3 in DNA: TGCGCCAGCAGCTTGCTAACCGAGCCTTCCCGGGACAGGAGGTACGAGCAGTACTTC. Full variable domain (missing parts from reference TRBV5-1 and TRBJ2-7): KAGVTQTPRYLIKTRGQQVTLSCSPISGHRSVSWYQQTPGQGLQFLFEYFSETQRNKGNFPGRFSGRQFSNSRSEMNVSTLELGDSALYLCASSLLTEPSRDRRYEQYFGPGTRLTVT.